This entry features one T cell receptor beta chain sequence. Its antigen is still unknown. This record comes from a study of PD-1 blockade in classical Hodgkin lymphoma. Study-wide points: Reported baseline diversity: healthy donors highest, relapsed/refractory patients lowest. Possible causes of repertoire differences, disease activity or prior therapy, remain undefined.

Germline CDR1 SGHRS, CDR2 YFSETQ. V shed 2 bases and J 0 bases; nucleotides not matched to a gene: 4. CDR3 length equals 16 residues. The sample's time point: newly diagnosed, previously untreated cHL patient sample. PBMCs from patients with newly diagnosed, untreated classical Hodgkin lymphoma served as a comparison group for the relapsed/refractory trial patients. Libraries were prepared by immunoSEQ multiplex PCR; TCRdb keeps only in-frame clonotypes and omits some of them. The sample has roughly 34,000 clones; roughly 92% are singletons. The chain carries TRBV5-1 and TRBJ2-1; 8 bases match TRBD1. The clonotype originates from a human donor with classical Hodgkin lymphoma. The sequenced material came from peripheral blood mononuclear cells (PBMCs). CDR3 bases: TGCGCCAGCAGCTTTTCAGGGGGCTTCTCCTACAATGAGCAGTTCTTC. Translated: CASSFSGGFSYNEQFF. Filled out from reference TRBV5-1 and TRBJ2-1, the complete variable domain reads KAGVTQTPRYLIKTRGQQVTLSCSPISGHRSVSWYQQTPGQGLQFLFEYFSETQRNKGNFPGRFSGRQFSNSRSEMNVSTLELGDSALYLCASSFSGGFSYNEQFFGPGTRLTVL.